The sequence of this TCR beta chain was determined in a study of T cell repertoires in cytomegalovirus infection. There are many counts of this clonotype. The antigen is not known. Trimming left V 4 bases short and J 5 bases short, with 29 bases between. The length of the CDR3 is 20 residues. Germline CDR1 and CDR2: SGHDN and FVKESK. Findings and limits, study-wide: Based on cumulative public TCR beta family frequency, carriers of CMV plus the relevant HLA were identified. The study found HLA-C-restricted CMV-specific TCR beta clonotypes dominating the ex vivo response.

TCRdb fed the reads into MiXCR, producing one record per CDR3 protein. The sample comprises around 290,000 distinct CDR3 sequences, around 25% of which are singletons, and more than 11% rests with the top ten. The origin of this receptor is a human donor in good health (CMV status not recorded). Some clones in this sample may be carry-over from other donors' samples. Source material: PBMCs. The chain recombines TRBV14 with TRBJ1-4; tentatively, D is TRBD1 (5 bases). CDR3 residues: CASSPDSAAEYLPLNEKLFF. CDR3 nucleotide sequence: TGTGCCAGCAGCCCTGACAGCGCCGCGGAGTATTTGCCCCTGAATGAAAAACTGTTTTTT.